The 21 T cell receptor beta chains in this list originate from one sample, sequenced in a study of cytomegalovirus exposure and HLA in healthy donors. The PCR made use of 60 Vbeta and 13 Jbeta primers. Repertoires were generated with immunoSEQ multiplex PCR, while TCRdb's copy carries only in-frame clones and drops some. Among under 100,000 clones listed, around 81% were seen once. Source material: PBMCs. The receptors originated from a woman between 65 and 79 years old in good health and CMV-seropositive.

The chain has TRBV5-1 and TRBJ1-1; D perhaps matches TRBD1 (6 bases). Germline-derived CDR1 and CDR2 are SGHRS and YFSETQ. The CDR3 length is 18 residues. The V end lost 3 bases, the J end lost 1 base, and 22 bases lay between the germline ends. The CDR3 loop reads CASSSWGGKSSRNTEAFF. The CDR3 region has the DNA TGCGCCAGCAGCTCTTGGGGGGGCAAGTCATCGCGGAACACTGAAGCTTTCTTT.

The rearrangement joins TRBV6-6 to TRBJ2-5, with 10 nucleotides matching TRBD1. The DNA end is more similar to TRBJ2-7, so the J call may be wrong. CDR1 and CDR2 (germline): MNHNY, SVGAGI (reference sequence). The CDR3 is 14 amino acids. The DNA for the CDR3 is TGTGCCAGCAGTTCCCCGGGACAGGGGAACGAGCAGTACTTC. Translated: CASSSPGQGNEQYF.

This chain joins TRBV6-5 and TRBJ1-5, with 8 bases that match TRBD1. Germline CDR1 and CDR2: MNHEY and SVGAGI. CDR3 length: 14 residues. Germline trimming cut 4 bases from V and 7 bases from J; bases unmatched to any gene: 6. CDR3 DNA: TGTGCCAGCAGTTCCTCAGGGGGCTACCAGCCCCAGCATTTT. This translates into CASSSSGGYQPQHF.

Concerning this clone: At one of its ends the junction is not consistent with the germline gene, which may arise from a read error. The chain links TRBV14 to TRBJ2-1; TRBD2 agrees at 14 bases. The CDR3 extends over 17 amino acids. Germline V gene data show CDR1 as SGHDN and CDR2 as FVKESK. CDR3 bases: TGTGCCAGCAGCCAAGCCCCCGGGACTAGCGGGAGCTATGAGCGGTTCTTC. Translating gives CASSQAPGTSGSYERFF. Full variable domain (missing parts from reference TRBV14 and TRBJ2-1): EAGVTQFPSHSVIEKGQTVTLRCDPISGHDNLYWYRRVMGKEIKFLLHFVKESKQDESGMPNNRFLAERTGGTYSTLKVQPAELEDSGVYFCASSQAPGTSGSYERFFGPGTRLTVL.

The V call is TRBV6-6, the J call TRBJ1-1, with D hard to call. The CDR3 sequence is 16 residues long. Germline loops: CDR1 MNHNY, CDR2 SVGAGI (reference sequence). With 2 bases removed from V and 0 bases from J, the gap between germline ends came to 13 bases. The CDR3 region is CASSYPSRGLNTEAFF. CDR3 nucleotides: TGTGCCAGCAGTTACCCCTCGAGAGGGCTGAACACTGAAGCTTTCTTT.

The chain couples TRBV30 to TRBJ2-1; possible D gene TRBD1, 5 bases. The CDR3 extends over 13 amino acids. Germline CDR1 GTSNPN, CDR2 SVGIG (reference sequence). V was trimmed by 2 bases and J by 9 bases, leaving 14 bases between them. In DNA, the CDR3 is TGTGCCTGGAGTAGGGGCCGACTGGGTGAGCAGTTCTTC. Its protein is CAWSRGRLGEQFF. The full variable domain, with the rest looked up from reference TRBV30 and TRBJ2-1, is SQTIHQWPATLVQPVGSPLSLECTVEGTSNPNLYWYRQAAGRGLQLLFYSVGIGQISSEVPQNLSASRPQDRQFILSSKKLLLSDSGFYLCAWSRGRLGEQFFGPGTRLTVL.

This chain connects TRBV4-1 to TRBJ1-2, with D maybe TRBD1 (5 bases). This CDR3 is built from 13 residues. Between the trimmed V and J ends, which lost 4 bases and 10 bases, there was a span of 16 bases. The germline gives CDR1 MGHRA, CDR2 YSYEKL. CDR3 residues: CASSRPEDSHYTF. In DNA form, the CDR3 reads TGCGCCAGCAGCCGCCCGGAAGACAGCCACTACACCTTC.

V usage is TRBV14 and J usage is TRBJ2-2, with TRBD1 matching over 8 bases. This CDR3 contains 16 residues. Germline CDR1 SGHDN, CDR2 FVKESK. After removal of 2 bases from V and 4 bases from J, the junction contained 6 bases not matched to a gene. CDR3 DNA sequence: TGTGCCAGCAGCCAATTAACAGGGGGAGGCACCGGGGAGCTGTTTTTT. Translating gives CASSQLTGGGTGELFF.

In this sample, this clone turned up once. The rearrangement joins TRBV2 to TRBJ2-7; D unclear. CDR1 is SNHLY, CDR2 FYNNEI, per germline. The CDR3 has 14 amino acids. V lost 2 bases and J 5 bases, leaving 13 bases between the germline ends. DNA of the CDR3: TGTGCCAGCAGTGAAATGGTCGGTCCCCACGAGCAGTACTTC. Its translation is CASSEMVGPHEQYF.

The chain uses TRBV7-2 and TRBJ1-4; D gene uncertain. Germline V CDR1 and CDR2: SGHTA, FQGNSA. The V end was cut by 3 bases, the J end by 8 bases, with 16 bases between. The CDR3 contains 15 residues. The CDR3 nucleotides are TGTGCCAGCAGCTTCGATTTTAGTTCGGGGGAAAAACTGTTTTTT. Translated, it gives CASSFDFSSGEKLFF. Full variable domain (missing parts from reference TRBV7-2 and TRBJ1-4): GAGVSQSPSNKVTEKGKDVELRCDPISGHTALYWYRQSLGQGLEFLIYFQGNSAPDKSGLPSDRFSAERTGGSVSTLTIQRTQQEDSAVYLCASSFDFSSGEKLFFGSGTQLSVL.

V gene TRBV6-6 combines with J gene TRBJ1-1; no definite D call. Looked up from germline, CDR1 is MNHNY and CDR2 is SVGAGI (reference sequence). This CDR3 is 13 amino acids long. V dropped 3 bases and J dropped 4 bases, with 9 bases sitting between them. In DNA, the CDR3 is TGTGCCAGCAGTTATGGGGAGTTCACTGAAGCTTTCTTT. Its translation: CASSYGEFTEAFF.

The CDR3 nucleotides are TGTGCCAGCAGCCCGTCCCCGCAGGGGGATTATGGCTACACCTTC. Translation gives CASSPSPQGDYGYTF. The chain uses TRBV7-3 and TRBJ1-2; 7 nucleotides align to TRBD1. Trimming took 5 bases from V and 5 from J; bases not matched to a gene: 11. The germline V gene encodes CDR1 SGHTA and CDR2 FQGTGA. This CDR3 is built from 15 residues.

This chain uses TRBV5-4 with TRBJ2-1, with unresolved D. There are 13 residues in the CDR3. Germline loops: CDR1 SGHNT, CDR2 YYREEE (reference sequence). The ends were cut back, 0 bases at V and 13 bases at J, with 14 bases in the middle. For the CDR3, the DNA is TGTGCCAGCAGCTTGGCCGAGGCTAGTAAACAGTTCTTC. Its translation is CASSLAEASKQFF.

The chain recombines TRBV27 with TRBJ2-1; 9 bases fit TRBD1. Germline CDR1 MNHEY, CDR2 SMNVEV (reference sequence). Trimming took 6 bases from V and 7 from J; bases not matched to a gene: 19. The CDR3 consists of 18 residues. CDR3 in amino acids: CASSPTGTGRLVGNEQFF. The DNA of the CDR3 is TGTGCCAGCAGCCCCACCGGGACAGGGAGGCTCGTTGGGAATGAGCAGTTCTTC.

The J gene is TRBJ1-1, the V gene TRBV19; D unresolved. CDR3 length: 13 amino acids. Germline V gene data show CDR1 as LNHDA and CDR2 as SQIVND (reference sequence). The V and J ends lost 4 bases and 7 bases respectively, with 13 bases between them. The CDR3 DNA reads TGTGCCAGTAGTAGGAGGGAGAATGATGAAGCTTTCTTT. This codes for CASSRRENDEAFF.

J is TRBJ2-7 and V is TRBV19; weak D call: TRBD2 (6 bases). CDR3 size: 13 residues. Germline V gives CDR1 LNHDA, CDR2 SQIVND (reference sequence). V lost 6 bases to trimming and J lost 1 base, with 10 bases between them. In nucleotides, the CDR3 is TGTGCCAGTAGCTATAGCGGTTCCTACGAGCAGTACTTC. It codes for CASSYSGSYEQYF.

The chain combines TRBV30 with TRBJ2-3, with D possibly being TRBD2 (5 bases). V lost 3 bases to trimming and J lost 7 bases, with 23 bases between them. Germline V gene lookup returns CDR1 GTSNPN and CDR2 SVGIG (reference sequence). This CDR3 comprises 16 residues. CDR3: CAWRGMDFPVRYTQYF. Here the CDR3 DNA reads TGTGCCTGGAGGGGGATGGACTTCCCAGTCAGGTATACGCAGTATTTT.

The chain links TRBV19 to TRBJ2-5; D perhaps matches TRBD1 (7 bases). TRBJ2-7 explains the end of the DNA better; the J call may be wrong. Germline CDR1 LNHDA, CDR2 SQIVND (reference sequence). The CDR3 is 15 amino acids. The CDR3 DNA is TGTGCCAGTAATACCAACACAGGGGAGGCCTACGAGCAGTACTTC. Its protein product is CASNTNTGEAYEQYF.

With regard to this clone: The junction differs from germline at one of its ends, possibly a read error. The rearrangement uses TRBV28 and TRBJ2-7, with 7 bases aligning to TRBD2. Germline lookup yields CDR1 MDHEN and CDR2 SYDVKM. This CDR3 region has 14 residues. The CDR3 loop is CASRLSGTINEQYF. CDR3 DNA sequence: TGTGCCAGCAGGTTATCCGGGACTATAAACGAGCAGTACTTC. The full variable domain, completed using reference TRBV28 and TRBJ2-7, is DVKVTQSSRYLVKRTGEKVFLECVQDMDHENMFWYRQDPGLGLRLIYFSYDVKMKEKGDIPEGYSVSREKKERFSLILESASTNQTSMYLCASRLSGTINEQYFGPGTRLTVT.

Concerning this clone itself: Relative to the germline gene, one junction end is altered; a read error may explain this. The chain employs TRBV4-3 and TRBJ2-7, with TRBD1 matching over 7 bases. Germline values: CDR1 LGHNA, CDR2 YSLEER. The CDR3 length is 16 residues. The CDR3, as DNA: TGCGCCAGCAGCCAGGAACCCAGGGGGAGATCCTACGGGCAGTACTTC. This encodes CASSQEPRGRSYGQYF.

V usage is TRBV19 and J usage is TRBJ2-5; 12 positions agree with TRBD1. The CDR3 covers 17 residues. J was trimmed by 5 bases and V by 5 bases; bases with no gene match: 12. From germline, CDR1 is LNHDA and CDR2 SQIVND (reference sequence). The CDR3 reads CASSPRDRGRREETQYF. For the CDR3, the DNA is TGTGCCAGTAGTCCCAGGGACAGGGGGCGAAGAGAGGAGACCCAGTACTTC.